These 10 T cell receptor beta chains share one sample of origin, sequenced in a study of T-cell reconstitution after alpha-beta-depleted transplantation in children. TCRbeta library construction was performed incorporating unique molecular identifiers. TCRdb re-called the PCR reads with MiXCR, one entry per CDR3 protein. The sample consists of about 610,000 distinct CDR3 sequences, about 11% of them appearing once. The starting material was PBMCs from the stem cell graft donor, obtained from the stem cell graft. The receptors come from a human donor who donated a stem cell graft to a child with acute myeloid leukemia.

This clonotype was observed a few times. This rearrangement joins TRBV20-1 to TRBJ1-4; 11 bases align to TRBD1. The CDR3 loop spans 15 amino acids. V trimming: 4 bases; J trimming: 7 bases; junction bases outside the gene matches: 8. Germline V gene data show CDR1 as DFQATT and CDR2 as SNEGSKA (reference sequence). The CDR3 loop reads CSAKRTGGAGEKLFF. Here the CDR3 DNA reads TGCAGTGCTAAGCGGACAGGGGGCGCGGGTGAAAAACTGTTTTTT.

This clonotype was counted a few times. V and J are TRBV12-3 or TRBV12-4 and TRBJ2-3, with D perhaps TRBD2 (5 bases). The CDR3 length is 11 residues. The V gene lost 6 bases and the J gene lost 10 bases, with 11 bases spanning the gap. The CDR3 DNA follows: TGTGCCAGCAGCCGGACTCCTGCGCAGTATTTT. Protein: CASSRTPAQYF.

The V call is TRBV11-2, the J call TRBJ2-7, with 8 bases that match TRBD2. The CDR3 extends over 17 amino acids. Germline loops: CDR1 SGHAT, CDR2 FQNNGV. V was clipped by 6 bases and J by 6 bases; unmatched bases: 19. Here the CDR3 DNA reads TGTGCCAGCAGTACCCGTAGCGGGAAGGTGCTGTCGGTCGAGCAGTACTTC. This sequence encodes CASSTRSGKVLSVEQYF.

The chain employs TRBV5-5 and TRBJ2-1; 7 bases are shared with TRBD2. CDR1 is SGHKS and CDR2 is YYEKEE in the germline V gene (reference sequence). After removal of 4 bases from V and 7 bases from J, the junction contained 11 bases not matched to a gene. CDR3 size: 15 residues. This CDR3 reads CASSARTSVYNEQFF. The DNA for the CDR3 is TGTGCCAGCAGCGCGCGGACTAGTGTATATAATGAGCAGTTCTTC.

This clonotype appeared many times. The V call is TRBV25-1, the J call TRBJ2-3, with D unclear. Germline V gene data show CDR1 as MGHDK and CDR2 as SYGVNS. Trimming took off 4 bases at V and 4 bases at J, with 9 bases between the two ends. CDR3 size: 13 residues. The CDR3 loop is CASSALTSDTQYF. Here the CDR3 DNA reads TGTGCCAGCAGTGCGTTGACTTCAGATACGCAGTATTTT.

V usage is TRBV9 and J usage is TRBJ1-4; TRBD1 matches at 7 bases. J gave up 1 base and V 1 base, and 7 bases lay outside the gene matches. The germline gives CDR1 SGDLS, CDR2 YYNGEE. CDR3 length equals 17 residues. For the CDR3, the DNA is TGTGCCAGCAGCGTAAGTTTAGGGGACAGAACTAATGAAAAACTGTTTTTT. Protein: CASSVSLGDRTNEKLFF.

V is TRBV19 and J is TRBJ2-1; TRBD1 agrees at 7 bases. The CDR3 covers 12 residues. Germline V gene lookup returns CDR1 LNHDA and CDR2 SQIVND (reference sequence). Trimming at V came to 6 bases and at J to 14 bases, leaving 10 bases not matched to a gene. The CDR3 sequence is CASREGGHLEFF. The CDR3 bases are TGTGCCAGTAGGGAAGGGGGCCATTTAGAGTTCTTC.

The V and J genes are TRBV6-2 or TRBV6-3 and TRBJ2-4; no clear D gene. Germline V gene lookup returns CDR1 MNHEY and CDR2 SVGEGT. This CDR3 region has 16 residues. V was shortened by 4 bases and J by 1 base, with 14 bases between the two germline ends. Written as DNA, the CDR3 is TGTGCCAGCAGTTTACAGACCTCTAACGCCAAAAACATTCAGTACTTC. This codes for CASSLQTSNAKNIQYF.

This clonotype turned up a few times. The V call is TRBV9, the J call TRBJ1-1; a weak D match, TRBD1 (6 bases). V lost 7 bases to trimming and J lost 2 bases, with 15 bases between them. From germline, CDR1 is SGDLS and CDR2 YYNGEE. The CDR3 consists of 14 residues. The CDR3 DNA reads as TGTGCCAGCGCGAAGAAGGGGGTTAACACTGAAGCTTTCTTT. Translating gives CASAKKGVNTEAFF.

The rearrangement joins TRBV20-1 to TRBJ2-3; tentatively, D is TRBD2 (5 bases). CDR1 DFQATT and CDR2 SNEGSKA come from the germline V gene (reference sequence). The CDR3 is made up of 17 amino acids. V was trimmed by 0 bases and J by 0 bases, leaving 16 bases between them. The DNA for the CDR3 is TGCAGTGCTAGAGATGATATGTCGGGAACTAGCACAGATACGCAGTATTTT. This sequence encodes CSARDDMSGTSTDTQYF.